A single sample gave rise to the 28 T cell receptor beta chains below, sequenced in a study of Graves' ophthalmopathy and Graves' hyperthyroidism. Amplification targeted the TCR beta CDR3 regions, with RNA transcripts as the source material. An initial RT-PCR round employing HTBI primers preceded a second-round multiplex PCR. TCRdb re-called the multiplex PCR reads with MiXCR, one entry per CDR3 protein. The sample carries almost 40,000 distinct CDR3 sequences, roughly 50% recorded once. The specimen sequenced was peripheral blood. The receptors were gathered from an adult woman with stable Graves' hyperthyroidism.

The genes are TRBV29-1 and TRBJ1-2, with 11 bases fitting TRBD1. V shed 8 bases and J 7 bases; nucleotides not matched to a gene: 9. The CDR3 is 13 amino acids. Germline lookup yields CDR1 SQVTM and CDR2 ANQGSEA. The CDR3 reads CSQPGTGGFGYTF. Written as DNA, the CDR3 is TGCAGCCAACCCGGGACAGGGGGTTTTGGCTACACCTTC.

This clonotype turned up a few times. CDR3 sequence: CASSPGTGWNEQYF. CDR3 coding DNA: TGTGCCAGCAGCCCCGGGACAGGGTGGAACGAGCAGTACTTC. The chain has TRBV9 and TRBJ2-7, with 9 bases matching TRBD1. Trimming cost V 4 bases and J 5 bases; bases outside gene matches: 7. The germline V gene encodes CDR1 SGDLS and CDR2 YYNGEE. The CDR3 extends over 14 amino acids. The complete variable domain, with remaining parts taken from reference TRBV9 and TRBJ2-7, reads DSGVTQTPKHLITATGQRVTLRCSPRSGDLSVYWYQQSLDQGLQFLIQYYNGEERAKGNILERFSAQQFPDLHSELNLSSLELGDSALYFCASSPGTGWNEQYFGPGTRLTVT.

About this clonotype itself: Given a much more abundant clone one base away, this may be a read error. The chain joins TRBV30 to TRBJ1-3; 7 nucleotides align to TRBD1. The CDR3 consists of 16 residues. Germline assignment: CDR1 GTSNPN and CDR2 SVGIG (reference sequence). CDR3 sequence: CAWSTPGGISGNAIYF. CDR3 DNA: TGTGCCTGGAGTACCCCAGGGGGAATCTCTGGAAACGCCATATATTTT.

This clonotype was seen many times. The chain is built from TRBV20-1 and TRBJ2-5; 7 positions agree with TRBD2. CDR1 is DFQATT and CDR2 is SNEGSKA in the germline V gene (reference sequence). The J segment lost 5 bases and the V segment lost 2 bases, leaving 11 bases of the junction unmatched. This CDR3 has 15 residues. This chain's CDR3 is CSARFIGGSFETQYF. The CDR3 nucleotides are TGCAGTGCTAGATTTATCGGCGGGAGCTTTGAGACCCAGTACTTC.

In this sample, this clonotype turned up a few times. The chain links TRBV20-1 to TRBJ1-1; the match to TRBD1 covers 8 bases. With 3 bases clipped from V and 4 bases from J, the junction kept 4 bases outside the gene matches. The CDR3 is made up of 13 amino acids. Per the germline V gene, CDR1 is DFQATT and CDR2 is SNEGSKA (reference sequence). The CDR3 nucleotides read TGCAGTGCTAGTAGACAGGGGATCACTGAAGCTTTCTTT. This codes for CSASRQGITEAFF.

This clonotype was seen at least ten times. The rearrangement joins TRBV4-1 to TRBJ2-7; possibly TRBD2 for D (5 bases). The CDR3 length is 17 residues. Trimming stripped 5 bases from V and 0 bases from J, with 20 bases between. CDR1 is MGHRA, CDR2 YSYEKL, per germline. CDR3 nucleotides: TGCGCCAGCAGCGAGACCCTAGGGAAGCGGAGCTCCTACGAGCAGTACTTC. Its protein is CASSETLGKRSSYEQYF.

In regard to this clonotype: One junction end disagrees with the germline gene, perhaps due to a read error. The chain employs TRBV5-1 and TRBJ2-5; TRBD2 aligns across 8 bases. Germline lookup yields CDR1 SGHRS and CDR2 YFSETQ. This CDR3 is built from 16 residues. This CDR3 reads CASSVDGLAGQETQYF. The CDR3, as DNA: TGTGCCAGCAGCGTAGATGGGCTAGCGGGCCAAGAGACCCAGTACTTC.

This clonotype has at least ten counts. This chain uses TRBV4-2 with TRBJ2-7; 10 positions agree with TRBD2. Germline V gives CDR1 LGHNA, CDR2 YNFKEQ. The CDR3 extends over 15 amino acids. J was trimmed by 1 base and V by 4 bases; bases with no gene match: 4. The CDR3 DNA sequence: TGTGCCAGCAGCCCTGGACTAGCGGTATCCTACGAGCAGTACTTC. This encodes CASSPGLAVSYEQYF.

This chain links TRBV29-1 with TRBJ1-1; 7 bases agree with TRBD1. Trimming cost V 6 bases and J 4 bases; bases outside gene matches: 8. In germline, CDR1 is SQVTM, CDR2 ANQGSEA. CDR3 length equals 13 residues. Here the CDR3 DNA reads TGCAGCGTCTCCCGGACAGGCGCCACTGAAGCTTTCTTT. Protein sequence: CSVSRTGATEAFF.

This chain links TRBV6-6 with TRBJ1-5; 7 positions agree with TRBD1. V shed 7 bases, J shed 3 bases, and the junction held 9 bases outside the gene matches. There are 15 residues in the CDR3. CDR1 and CDR2 from the germline V gene are MNHNY and SVGAGI (reference sequence). In DNA form, the CDR3 reads TGTGCCAGCACCTCCCAGGGGGTGACCAATCAGCCCCAGCATTTT. Translating it yields CASTSQGVTNQPQHF.

The chain uses TRBV29-1 and TRBJ2-2, with D hard to call. The CDR3 contains 9 residues. Trimming removed 1 base at V and 9 bases at J, with 0 bases between. CDR1 SQVTM and CDR2 ANQGSEA come from the germline V gene. CDR3 region: CSVEGELFF. In DNA, the CDR3 is TGCAGCGTTGAAGGGGAGCTGTTTTTT.

This clonotype was seen only a few times. V usage is TRBV29-1 and J usage is TRBJ1-1; a possible D gene is TRBD1 (5 bases). The CDR3 spans 14 residues. Trimming pared 4 bases from V and 6 bases from J, leaving 18 bases between. Germline V gene lookup returns CDR1 SQVTM and CDR2 ANQGSEA. CDR3 loop: CSVAQGGKGSEAFF. In DNA form, the CDR3 reads TGCAGCGTTGCCCAGGGCGGTAAGGGATCTGAAGCTTTCTTT. Full variable domain (missing parts from reference TRBV29-1 and TRBJ1-1): SAVISQKPSRDICQRGTSLTIQCQVDSQVTMMFWYRQQPGQSLTLIATANQGSEATYESGFVIDKFPISRPNLTFSTLTVSNMSPEDSSIYLCSVAQGGKGSEAFFGQGTRLTVV.

This clonotype came up many times. The rearrangement links TRBV27 to TRBJ2-3; 8 bases fit TRBD2. Germline V CDR1 and CDR2: MNHEY, SMNVEV (reference sequence). This CDR3 spans 15 amino acids. The V gene end was trimmed by 3 bases and the J gene end by 5 bases; junction bases not matched to a gene: 7. CDR3 nucleotides: TGTGCCAGCAGTTTTCTGGGGCGGGAGGTAGATACGCAGTATTTT. Translation gives CASSFLGREVDTQYF.

V usage is TRBV20-1 and J usage is TRBJ1-1, with D possibly matching TRBD1 (5 bases). The germline V and J ends were trimmed by 6 bases and 3 bases, with 29 bases remaining between them. This CDR3 contains 18 residues. Germline loops: CDR1 DFQATT, CDR2 SNEGSKA (reference sequence). CDR3 bases: TGCAGTGCCCGGCCCGGTTTAGGCAGGGAGGGATATTACACTGAAGCTTTCTTT. This encodes CSARPGLGREGYYTEAFF.

Details on this clonotype: Because it lacks the conserved phenylalanine or tryptophan at the end, this CDR3 is likely a read error. The genes are TRBV7-9 and TRBJ1-2; no definite D call. Per germline, CDR1 SEHNR and CDR2 FQNEAQ (reference sequence). Trimming took off 5 bases at V and 8 bases at J, with 18 bases between the two ends. The CDR3 sequence is 14 residues long. CDR3 DNA sequence: TGTGCCAGCAGCGGTGTAGTTGGACGCGTCGGCTACACCCTC. This gives the protein CASSGVVGRVGYTL.

V gene TRBV9 combines with J gene TRBJ1-4; D not certain. Germline V CDR1 and CDR2: SGDLS, YYNGEE. The CDR3 loop spans 17 amino acids. V shed 3 bases and J shed 6 bases, with 21 bases lying between them. CDR3 protein: CASSGGSATGVDEKLFF. DNA for the CDR3: TGTGCCAGCAGCGGAGGGTCGGCCACCGGGGTGGATGAAAAACTGTTTTTT.

Comment on this clonotype: With a much larger clone just one base away, this may be a read error. V and J are TRBV5-1 and TRBJ2-3, with 14 positions matching TRBD2. This CDR3 spans 18 amino acids. The germline CDR1 and CDR2 sequences are SGHRS and YFSETQ. The CDR3 sequence: CASSPGTSGRWGTGTQYF. DNA of the CDR3: TGCGCCAGCAGCCCGGGGACTAGCGGGAGATGGGGCACAGGTACGCAGTATTTT.

About this clonotype itself: A much more abundant neighbour one base away suggests this may be a read error. The chain recombines TRBV14 with TRBJ1-2, with 8 nucleotides matching TRBD1. CDR3 length: 17 residues. J gave up 8 bases and V 0 bases, and 14 bases lay outside the gene matches. CDR1 SGHDN and CDR2 FVKESK come from the germline V gene. CDR3 residues: CASSQDSGAGGAAGYTF. The CDR3, as DNA: TGTGCCAGCAGCCAAGATTCCGGGGCAGGGGGCGCGGCAGGCTACACCTTC.

The chain recombines TRBV7-8 with TRBJ2-5; 9 nucleotides align to TRBD1. The CDR3 has 13 amino acids. Trimming cost V 7 bases and J 7 bases; bases outside gene matches: 7. CDR1 SGHVS and CDR2 FQNEAQ come from the germline V gene. The CDR3 sequence is CASMRDRVGTQYF. The CDR3 DNA follows: TGTGCCAGCATGAGGGACAGGGTCGGGACCCAGTACTTC.

The chain couples TRBV4-1 to TRBJ2-1; D is uncertain. V shed 0 bases and J shed 5 bases, with 5 bases lying between them. Germline V gene data show CDR1 as MGHRA and CDR2 as YSYEKL. CDR3 length: 13 amino acids. The CDR3 DNA sequence: TGCGCCAGCAGCCAAGATCGGAACAATGAGCAGTTCTTC. It translates to CASSQDRNNEQFF.

The chain couples TRBV11-2 to TRBJ2-6; D possibly corresponds to TRBD2 (5 bases). Trimming removed 1 base from V and 2 bases from J, with 15 bases in between. The CDR3 consists of 18 residues. Germline V CDR1 and CDR2: SGHAT, FQNNGV. CDR3 protein: CASSLVLSWGAGANVLTF. The CDR3 nucleotides are TGTGCCAGCAGCTTAGTCCTCTCCTGGGGAGCTGGGGCCAACGTCCTGACTTTC.

This clonotype is classed as medium-sized. The chain combines TRBV25-1 with TRBJ1-3; D gene unclear. Germline CDR1 reads MGHDK; CDR2 reads SYGVNS. This CDR3 contains 15 residues. V was trimmed by 5 bases and J by 0 bases, leaving 11 bases between them. CDR3 DNA: TGTGCCAGCAGTTACCAAGTGGGCTCTGGAAACACCATATATTTT. Its protein is CASSYQVGSGNTIYF.

This clonotype showed up many times. The chain recombines TRBV28 with TRBJ1-5, with a possible D match to TRBD1 (5 bases). Germline V CDR1 and CDR2: MDHEN, SYDVKM. CDR3 length: 15 residues. Trimming stripped 2 bases from V and 6 bases from J, with 14 bases between. In DNA, the CDR3 is TGTGCCAGCAGTTTACGTCAGGGACGGGGTCAGCCCCAGCATTTT. It translates to CASSLRQGRGQPQHF.

This clonotype was detected ten times or more. It may be a read error: a sequence one base away is much more abundant. The chain couples TRBV29-1 to TRBJ2-6, with D perhaps matching TRBD1 or TRBD2 (6 bases each). Germline loops: CDR1 SQVTM, CDR2 ANQGSEA. The ends were cut back, 7 bases at V and 0 bases at J, with 10 bases in the middle. CDR3 size: 14 residues. In DNA form, the CDR3 reads TGCAGCGGCTCGGGGGCCTCTGGGGCCAACGTCCTGACTTTC. Translation gives CSGSGASGANVLTF.

The rearrangement joins TRBV20-1 to TRBJ2-2, with 11 bases lining up with TRBD2. The germline gives CDR1 DFQATT, CDR2 SNEGSKA (reference sequence). CDR3 size: 15 residues. V lost 3 bases and J lost 6; bases outside the gene matches: 6. CDR3 nucleotides: TGCAGTGCTAGGGGAACTAGCGGGAGCGCCGGGGAGCTGTTTTTT. It yields the protein CSARGTSGSAGELFF.

This clonotype was seen at least ten times. The chain combines TRBV12-3 or TRBV12-4 with TRBJ1-5, with a weak D call TRBD1 (6 bases). The CDR3 covers 14 residues. The V end lost 3 bases, the J end lost 3 bases, and 9 bases lay between the germline ends. The CDR3 reads CASSFLGANQPQHF. The DNA of the CDR3 is TGTGCCAGCAGTTTCCTGGGGGCCAATCAGCCCCAGCATTTT.

The rearrangement uses TRBV7-9 and TRBJ1-2, with no clear D. The CDR3 covers 12 residues. V was pared by 5 bases and J by 7 bases, with 11 bases between. Per the germline V gene, CDR1 is SEHNR and CDR2 is FQNEAQ (reference sequence). The CDR3 DNA reads TGTGCCAGCAGCATGACGGGGTTTGGCTACACCTTC. It codes for CASSMTGFGYTF.

Regarding this clonotype: A read error may produce the germline difference seen at one junction end. The chain carries TRBV7-6 and TRBJ2-6, with 12 positions matching TRBD2. This CDR3 spans 18 amino acids. Germline CDR1 is SGHVS and CDR2 is FNYEAQ. The CDR3 protein is CASSLASSGRAGANVLTF. CDR3 sequence (DNA): TGTGCCAGCAGCTTAGCGTCTAGCGGGAGGGCTGGGGCCAACGTCCTGACCTTC.